A selection of T cell receptor beta chains follows, all from one sample in a study of blood T cells in healthy people across ages. TCRdb processed the 5' RACE reads anew with MiXCR; each CDR3 protein has one entry. The data contain around 2 million distinct CDR3 sequences, roughly 43% of them seen just once; the ten biggest clones take up 20% to 25%. Source material: blood. The source is a human donor in good health. The CDR3 runs from the conserved cysteine through the conserved F or W. The D gene is left open where the match is weak. Clone size is not always given. Where it is, it says once, few, many or a class for expanded clones.

CDR3: CANSFSRAVGQYF
DNA: TGTGCCAACAGTTTTTCCAGGGCTGTCGGGCAGTACTTC
size: once
D: NA
length: 13
J: TRBJ2-5
V: TRBV12-3/TRBV12-4

CDR3: CATSDLRKGDEQFF
DNA: TGTGCCACCAGTGATCTAAGAAAGGGCGATGAGCAGTTCTTC
size: NA
D: NA
length: 14
J: TRBJ2-1
V: TRBV24-1

CDR3: CASGQANNEQFF
DNA: TGTGCCAGCGGACAGGCCAACAATGAGCAGTTCTTC
size: NA
D: TRBD1
length: 12
J: TRBJ2-1
V: TRBV6-2/TRBV6-3

CDR3: CASSPMGGSGAVQEQFF
DNA: TGCGCCAGCAGTCCCATGGGCGGTAGCGGGGCCGTTCAGGAGCAGTTCTTC
size: few
D: TRBD2
length: 17
J: TRBJ2-1
V: TRBV5-1

CDR3: CASSSIRGDNQPQHF
DNA: TGTGCCAGCAGTTCTATCAGGGGTGACAATCAGCCCCAGCATTTT
size: NA
D: NA
length: 15
J: TRBJ1-5
V: TRBV28

CDR3: CASSLRDGFKYF
DNA: TGTGCCAGCAGTCTCCGGGACGGCTTTAAGTACTTC
size: once
D: NA
length: 12
J: TRBJ2-5
V: TRBV6-2/TRBV6-3

CDR3: CASSHEGSDTQYF
DNA: TGCGCCAGCAGCCACGAGGGGAGTGATACGCAGTATTTT
size: once
D: NA
length: 13
J: TRBJ2-3
V: TRBV4-1

CDR3: CASGQGQGVGYTF
DNA: TGTGCCAGCGGCCAGGGACAGGGTGTTGGCTACACCTTC
size: NA
D: TRBD1
length: 13
J: TRBJ1-2
V: TRBV7-9

CDR3: CATSDFRDSRINEQFF
DNA: TGTGCCACCAGTGATTTCCGGGACAGTAGGATCAATGAGCAGTTCTTC
size: NA
D: TRBD1
length: 16
J: TRBJ2-1
V: TRBV24-1

CDR3: CATSRPPADEQYF
DNA: TGTGCCACCAGCAGACCTCCTGCGGATGAGCAGTACTTC
size: NA
D: NA
length: 13
J: TRBJ2-7
V: TRBV15

CDR3: CSVVGGTRYEQYF
DNA: TGCAGCGTTGTGGGAGGGACCCGCTACGAGCAGTACTTC
size: few
D: TRBD2
length: 13
J: TRBJ2-7
V: TRBV29-1

CDR3: CASSDPWGEQFF
DNA: TGTGCCAGCAGTGACCCCTGGGGTGAGCAGTTCTTC
size: once
D: NA
length: 12
J: TRBJ2-1
V: TRBV2